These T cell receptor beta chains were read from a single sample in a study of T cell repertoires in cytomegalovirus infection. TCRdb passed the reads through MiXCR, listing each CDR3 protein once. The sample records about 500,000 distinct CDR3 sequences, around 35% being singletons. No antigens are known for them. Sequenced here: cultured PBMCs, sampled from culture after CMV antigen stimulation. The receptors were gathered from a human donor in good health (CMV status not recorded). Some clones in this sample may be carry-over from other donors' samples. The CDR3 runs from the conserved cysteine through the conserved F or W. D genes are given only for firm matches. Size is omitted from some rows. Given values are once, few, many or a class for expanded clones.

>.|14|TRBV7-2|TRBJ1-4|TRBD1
TGTGCCAGCAGCTGGACAGGAAAAGACGAAAAACTGTTTTTT
CASSWTGKDEKLFF
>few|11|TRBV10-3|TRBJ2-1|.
TGTGCCATCAGTCGGTTCGATGAGCAGTTCTTC
CAISRFDEQFF
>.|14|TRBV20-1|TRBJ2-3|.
TGCAGTGCTAGCGCTTACCCACGCACAGATACGCAGTATTTT
CSASAYPRTDTQYF
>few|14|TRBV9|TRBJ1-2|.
TGTGCCAGCAGCGTGTTAGTCTCCGACTATGGCTACACCTTC
CASSVLVSDYGYTF
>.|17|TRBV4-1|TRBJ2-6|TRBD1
TGCGCCAGCAGCCTAGGACAGGGGGGCTCTGGGGCCAACGTCCTGACTTTC
CASSLGQGGSGANVLTF
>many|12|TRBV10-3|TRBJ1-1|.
TGTGCCATCAGACAGGGGAACACTGAAGCTTTCTTT
CAIRQGNTEAFF
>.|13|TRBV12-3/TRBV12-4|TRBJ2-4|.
TGTGCCAGCAGTCCCGAGAGGCTGGACATTCAGTACTTC
CASSPERLDIQYF
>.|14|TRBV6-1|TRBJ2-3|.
TGTGCCAGCAGCCTGGTCGCGGCCACAGATACGCAGTATTTT
CASSLVAATDTQYF
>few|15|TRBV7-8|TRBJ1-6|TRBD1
TGTGCCAGCAGGCGAGACAGGGGAAACAATTCACCCCTCCACTTT
CASRRDRGNNSPLHF
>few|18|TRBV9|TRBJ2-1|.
TGTGCCAGCAGCGTAGCGGGAGAGGGGGCACAAAGTTCCGGGGAGCAGTTCTTC
CASSVAGEGAQSSGEQFF
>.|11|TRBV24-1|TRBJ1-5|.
TGTGCCACCGAGGAAGAAGTCCCGGCGCATTTT
CATEEEVPAHF
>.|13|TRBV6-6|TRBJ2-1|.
TGTGCCAGCAGTGGACTGGATTACAATGAGCAGTTCTTC
CASSGLDYNEQFF
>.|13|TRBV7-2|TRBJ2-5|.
TGTGCCAGCAGCACCCAGGTAGCAGAGACCCAGTACTTC
CASSTQVAETQYF
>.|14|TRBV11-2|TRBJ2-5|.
TGTGCCAGCAGCTTAGACGCAGCCCAAGAGACCCAGTACTTC
CASSLDAAQETQYF
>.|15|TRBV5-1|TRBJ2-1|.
TGCGCCAGCAGCCGGGGTGGCGGCCTATACAATGAGCAGTTCTTC
CASSRGGGLYNEQFF
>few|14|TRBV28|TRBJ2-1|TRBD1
TGTGCCAGCAGTCCGGGACAGGGAATCCGCCAGCAGTTCTTC
CASSPGQGIRQQFF
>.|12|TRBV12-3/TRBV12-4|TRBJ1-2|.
TGTGCCAGCAGCGGGATCTACTATGGCTACACCTTC
CASSGIYYGYTF
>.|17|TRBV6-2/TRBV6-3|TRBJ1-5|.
TGTGCCAGCAGTTACTCGTCTTTCCTCGGCGGCAATCAGCCCCAGCATTTT
CASSYSSFLGGNQPQHF
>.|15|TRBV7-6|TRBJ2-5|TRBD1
TGTGCCAGCAGCTTGTGGGACAGGGAGGGAGAGACCCAGTACTTC
CASSLWDREGETQYF
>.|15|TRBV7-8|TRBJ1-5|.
TGTGCCAGCAGCTTAATGTCAAGGGTCGATCAGCCCCAGCATTTT
CASSLMSRVDQPQHF
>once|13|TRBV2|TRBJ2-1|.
TGTGCCAGCGAGCGGTGGTTGGGCAATGAGCAGTTCTTC
CASERWLGNEQFF
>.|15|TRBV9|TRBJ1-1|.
TGTGCCAGCAGCGTAGGGGTGGCAGGAAACACTGAAGCTTTCTTT
CASSVGVAGNTEAFF
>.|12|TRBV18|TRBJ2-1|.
TGTGCCAGCTCACCTTCGACTGGGGAGCAGTTCTTC
CASSPSTGEQFF
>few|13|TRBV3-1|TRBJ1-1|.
TGTGCCAGCAGCCAATCCGAATACACTGAAGCTTTCTTT
CASSQSEYTEAFF
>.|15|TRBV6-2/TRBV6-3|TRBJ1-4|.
TGTGCCAGCAGTTACTGGGACGTCGTTAATGAAAAACTGTTTTTT
CASSYWDVVNEKLFF
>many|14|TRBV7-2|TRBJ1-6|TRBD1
TGTGCCAGCAGCTTCCCGGGACAGACTTCACCCCTCCACTTT
CASSFPGQTSPLHF
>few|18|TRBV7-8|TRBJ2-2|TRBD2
TGTGCCAGCAGCTCAAGGCCTACTAGCGGGAGACGCACCGGGGAGCTGTTTTTT
CASSSRPTSGRRTGELFF
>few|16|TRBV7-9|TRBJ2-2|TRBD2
TGTGCCAGCAGCTTATCACTAGCGGGAGTCACCGGGGAGCTGTTTTTT
CASSLSLAGVTGELFF
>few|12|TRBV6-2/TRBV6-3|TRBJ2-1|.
TGTGCCAGCAGTTACGGGGTAGTGGAGCAGTTCTTC
CASSYGVVEQFF
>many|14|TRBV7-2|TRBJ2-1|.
TGTGCCAGCAGCTTAATAACAGCGGACAATGAGCAGTTCTTC
CASSLITADNEQFF
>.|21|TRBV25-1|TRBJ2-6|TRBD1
TGTGCCAGCAGTACAATCTTGCCGGGACAGGGACCCAACTCTGGGGCCAACGTCCTGACTTTC
CASSTILPGQGPNSGANVLTF
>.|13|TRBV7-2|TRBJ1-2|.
TGTGCCAGCAGGGACACCCCTAACTATGGCTACACCTTC
CASRDTPNYGYTF
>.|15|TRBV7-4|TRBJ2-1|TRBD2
TGTGCCAGCAGCAGTAGCGGGAGAAAAGAGGGTGAGCAGTTCTTC
CASSSSGRKEGEQFF
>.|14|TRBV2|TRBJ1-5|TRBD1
TGTGCCAGCAGTCCCAGACAGGGGGTCCAGCCCCAGCATTTT
CASSPRQGVQPQHF
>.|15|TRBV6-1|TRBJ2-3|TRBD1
TGTGCCAGCGGGGACAGGGGGCCTACCACAGATACGCAGTATTTT
CASGDRGPTTDTQYF
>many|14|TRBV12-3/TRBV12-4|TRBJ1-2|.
TGTGCCAGCAGCCTGGGGCGATCTAACTATGGCTACACCTTC
CASSLGRSNYGYTF
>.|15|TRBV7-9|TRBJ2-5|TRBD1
TGTGCCAGCAGCAGCAGGACAGGGGGAGAAAGGACCCAGTACTTC
CASSSRTGGERTQYF
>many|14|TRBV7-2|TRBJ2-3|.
TGTGCCAGCAGCCCTACTAGCTCCTCGGATACGCAGTATTTT
CASSPTSSSDTQYF
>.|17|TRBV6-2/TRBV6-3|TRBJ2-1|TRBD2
TGTGCCAGCAGTTACGTAGCGGGATTGAGCTCCTACAATGAGCAGTTCTTC
CASSYVAGLSSYNEQFF
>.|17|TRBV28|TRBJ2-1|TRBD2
TGTGCCAGCAGTTTAGCTCTAGCGGGGGTCTTGGTGGATGAGCAGTTCTTC
CASSLALAGVLVDEQFF
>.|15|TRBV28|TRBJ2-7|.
TGTGCCACTGAACCTAACACACACCTAACCTACGAGCAGTACTTC
CATEPNTHLTYEQYF
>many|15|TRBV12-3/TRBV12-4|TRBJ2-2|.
TGTGCCAGCAGAATAGGCGGGTCTCGAGCCGGGGAGCTGTTTTTT
CASRIGGSRAGELFF
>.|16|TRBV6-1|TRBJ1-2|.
TGTGCCAGCAGTGAAGCATTCGGGACGGCCCGAGGAGGCTACACCTTC
CASSEAFGTARGGYTF
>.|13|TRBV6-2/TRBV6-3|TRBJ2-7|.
TGTGCCAGCAGTTTCGCGGATTACTACGAGCAGTACTTC
CASSFADYYEQYF
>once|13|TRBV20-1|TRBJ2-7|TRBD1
TGCAGTGCTACCCGGACAGGGGCGTACGAGCAGTACTTC
CSATRTGAYEQYF
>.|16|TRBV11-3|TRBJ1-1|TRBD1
TGTGCCAGCAGCTTTTCCGTTCCAGGGGGGTTCACTGAAGCTTTCTTT
CASSFSVPGGFTEAFF
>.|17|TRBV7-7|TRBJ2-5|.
TGTGCTAGCAGCTTGCTCCCGGGGCAGGCGGTTCAAGAGACCCAGTACTTC
CASSLLPGQAVQETQYF